This T cell receptor (beta chain) was profiled in a study of T cells in Graves' hyperthyroidism and ophthalmopathy. On this clonotype itself: The target antigen is unknown.

Findings of the study overall: Before onset, by a median of around six months, the model predicted ophthalmopathy. In simple terms, a model built on 13 V-J features told ophthalmopathy apart from stable hyperthyroidism.

RNA transcripts provided the source from which TCR beta CDR3 regions were amplified. The HTBI primer set served for first-round RT-PCR of the TCR CDR3. TCRdb itself ran the multiplex PCR reads through MiXCR, one entry per CDR3 protein. The sample consists of about 720,000 distinct CDR3 sequences, approximately 18% of them appearing once. The CDR3 sequence is 16 residues long. Germline V gives CDR1 SGHRS, CDR2 YFSETQ. V shed 2 bases, J shed 5 bases, and the junction held 10 bases outside the gene matches. This chain joins TRBV5-1 and TRBJ1-1, with 9 nucleotides matching TRBD1. The material sequenced was blood. The receptor was isolated from a woman in her forties or fifties with Graves' hyperthyroidism that later progressed to Graves' ophthalmopathy. The CDR3 region is CASSFDIQGARTEAFF. Written as DNA, the CDR3 is TGCGCCAGCAGCTTCGACATACAGGGGGCGAGAACTGAAGCTTTCTTT.